This T cell receptor beta chain appears in the sequencing data of a study of vaccination effects on CD4 cells after COVID-19. The V end was cut by 1 base, the J end by 5 bases, with 18 bases between. This CDR3 comprises 16 residues. CDR1 is SGHRS, CDR2 YFSETQ, per germline. Regarding this clone: Its antigen remains unknown.

General study findings and limits: Nearly all vaccine-induced clones in healthy recipients recognized only SARS-CoV-2.

Method: immunoSEQ multiplex PCR; TCRdb's copy keeps in-frame clones and lacks some. The sample lists around 56,000 clones, over 65% occurring once. CD4+ T cell isolation took place after more than eight days of culture. The chain is built from TRBV5-1 and TRBJ2-5, with TRBD1 as a possible D gene (6 bases). The sample in question was CD4+ T cells from PBMCs cultured without peptide, obtained before COVID-19 vaccination. This sequence was found in a human donor who received a COVID-19 vaccine. This CDR3 reads CASSLRRGTSGETQYF. CDR3 in DNA: TGCGCCAGCAGCTTGAGAAGGGGGACGAGTGGCGAGACCCAGTACTTC.